A single sample is the source of the 20 T cell receptor beta chains below, sequenced in a study of CD8 T cells in Susac syndrome. Random hexamers served to reverse transcribe roughly 0.5 to 1 ug RNA. MiXCR, applied by TCRdb to the immunoSEQ multiplex PCR reads, yields one record per CDR3 protein. The sample contains around 170,000 distinct CDR3 sequences, about 94% of which appear only once. The specimen was CD4+ T cells from PBMCs. These receptors were collected from a human donor with Susac syndrome.

The rearrangement uses TRBV20-1 and TRBJ1-5, with D possibly matching TRBD1 (6 bases). V lost 6 bases to trimming and J lost 2 bases, with 23 bases between them. Germline V gene data show CDR1 as DFQATT and CDR2 as SNEGSKA (reference sequence). CDR3 length equals 17 residues. CDR3 nucleotide sequence: TGCAGTGCCAGCGAGAGGGGGGGGGAGCATGGCAATCAGCCCCAGCATTTT. Translation gives CSASERGGEHGNQPQHF.

The chain combines TRBV7-2 with TRBJ2-4; D uncertain. The CDR3 spans 12 residues. Germline V gives CDR1 SGHTA, CDR2 FQGNSA. V was trimmed by 2 bases and J by 6 bases, leaving 5 bases between them. CDR3 coding DNA: TGTGCCAGCAGCTTATTCGGAAACATTCAGTACTTC. Amino acid sequence: CASSLFGNIQYF.

V and J are TRBV5-4 and TRBJ2-1; D perhaps matches TRBD2 (5 bases). The V end was cut by 1 base, the J end by 13 bases, with 15 bases between. The germline V gene encodes CDR1 SGHNT and CDR2 YYREEE (reference sequence). This CDR3 has 13 residues. DNA of the CDR3: TGTGCCAGCAGCTTGAAGGACTTAGGGCACCAGTTCTTC. This gives the protein CASSLKDLGHQFF. The full variable domain, its missing parts supplied by reference TRBV5-4 and TRBJ2-1, is ETGVTQSPTHLIKTRGQQVTLRCSSQSGHNTVSWYQQALGQGPQFIFQYYREEENGRGNFPPRFSGLQFPNYSSELNVNALELDDSALYLCASSLKDLGHQFFGPGTRLTVL.

The table lists this clonotype with a count of one. This chain connects TRBV19 to TRBJ2-3, with D unresolved. Germline V gene data show CDR1 as LNHDA and CDR2 as SQIVND (reference sequence). V was clipped by 8 bases and J by 2 bases, with 11 bases between them. CDR3 length: 13 amino acids. The DNA for the CDR3 is TGTGCCAGTGGCGGCGGATACACAGATACGCAGTATTTT. This sequence encodes CASGGGYTDTQYF.

This chain connects TRBV10-3 to TRBJ2-3; TRBD2 matches at 9 bases. Germline CDR1 reads ENHRY; CDR2 reads SYGVKD. The CDR3 is made up of 16 amino acids. V shed 4 bases, J shed 4 bases, and the junction held 9 bases outside the gene matches. The CDR3 region has the DNA TGTGCCATCAGTGGAAATTTGAGCGGGGGGCCAGATACGCAGTATTTT. Translated: CAISGNLSGGPDTQYF.

The J gene is TRBJ1-2, the V gene TRBV19; D gene uncertain. V dropped 5 bases and J dropped 8 bases, with 9 bases sitting between them. CDR3 length: 11 residues. Germline V gene lookup returns CDR1 LNHDA and CDR2 SQIVND (reference sequence). CDR3 nucleotides: TGTGCCAGTAGTCCGGGGAGCGGCTACACCTTC. The encoded protein is CASSPGSGYTF.

The J gene is TRBJ1-2, the V gene TRBV3-1; TRBD1 is a possible D gene (6 bases). Trimming removed 1 base from V and 0 bases from J, with 6 bases in between. CDR1 and CDR2 from the germline V gene are LGHDT and YNNKEL (reference sequence). CDR3 length: 14 amino acids. For the CDR3, the DNA is TGTGCCAGCAGCCAAGGGACAGCTAACTATGGCTACACCTTC. Its protein product is CASSQGTANYGYTF.

The chain is built from TRBV11-2 and TRBJ2-5; D uncertain. This CDR3 spans 14 amino acids. The germline gives CDR1 SGHAT, CDR2 FQNNGV. Trimming left V 1 base short and J 5 bases short, with 11 bases between. CDR3 DNA: TGTGCCAGCAGCTTAGTCTCCTTGAGGGAGACCCAGTACTTC. Translating it yields CASSLVSLRETQYF.

This chain uses TRBV4-2 with TRBJ1-1, with D hard to call. Trimming cost V 1 base and J 6 bases, with 12 bases left between them. This CDR3 comprises 14 residues. Germline values: CDR1 LGHNA, CDR2 YNFKEQ. The CDR3 sequence: CASSQVPGDAEAFF. In DNA form, the CDR3 reads TGTGCCAGCAGCCAAGTTCCAGGCGACGCTGAAGCTTTCTTT.

V gene TRBV10-2 combines with J gene TRBJ2-1; 9 bases align to TRBD1. J lost 9 bases, V lost 10 bases, and 7 bases had no gene match. This CDR3 has 12 residues. Germline lookup yields CDR1 WSHSY and CDR2 SAAADI. In DNA, the CDR3 is TGCGCCACCCGGGACAGGGCGGGTGAGCAGTTCTTC. It encodes CATRDRAGEQFF.

The chain joins TRBV24-1 to TRBJ2-6, with D hard to call. Trimming took 9 bases from V and 6 from J, leaving 17 bases between them. CDR1 KGHDR and CDR2 SFDVKD come from the germline V gene. CDR3 size: 15 residues. The CDR3 reads CATPSGAIAANVLTF. CDR3 sequence (DNA): TGTGCCACCCCCTCGGGCGCCATTGCGGCCAACGTCCTGACTTTC.

This sequence joins TRBV9 and TRBJ1-2, with unresolved D. CDR1 is SGDLS, CDR2 YYNGEE, per germline. Trimming took off 4 bases at V and 3 bases at J, with 7 bases between the two ends. This CDR3 is 12 amino acids long. CDR3 DNA: TGTGCCAGCAGCTCCGACCACTATGGCTACACCTTC. Its translation is CASSSDHYGYTF.

This clonotype was picked up one time. The genes are TRBV12-3 or TRBV12-4 and TRBJ1-5; D may be TRBD1 (5 bases). With 3 bases removed from V and 6 bases from J, the gap between germline ends came to 9 bases. The CDR3 runs to 13 residues. The CDR3 bases are TGTGCCAGCAGTTTTGATGGGGGTCAGCCCCAGCATTTT. Translating gives CASSFDGGQPQHF.

The gene calls are TRBV7-9 and TRBJ2-6; the D is unclear. Per germline, CDR1 SEHNR and CDR2 FQNEAQ (reference sequence). The CDR3 has 15 amino acids. The V and J ends lost 0 bases and 2 bases respectively, with 5 bases between them. CDR3 region: CASSLAATGANVLTF. The CDR3 region has the DNA TGTGCCAGCAGCTTAGCGGCAACTGGGGCCAACGTCCTGACTTTC.

This clonotype has only one observation. This chain links TRBV24-1 with TRBJ1-1, with D unresolved. Trimming stripped 0 bases from V and 7 bases from J, with 8 bases between. The CDR3 contains 13 residues. In germline, CDR1 is KGHDR, CDR2 SFDVKD. CDR3 residues: CATSDLWPLEAFF. DNA of the CDR3: TGTGCCACCAGTGATTTGTGGCCACTTGAAGCTTTCTTT.

V is TRBV6-5 and J is TRBJ2-3; 14 bases are shared with TRBD2. This CDR3 is 15 amino acids long. The germline V gene has CDR1 MNHEY and CDR2 SVGAGI. V lost 5 bases, J lost 7 bases, and 5 bases stayed unmatched. The CDR3 is CASSPTSGGANTQYF. CDR3 DNA sequence: TGTGCCAGCAGTCCGACTAGCGGGGGGGCAAATACGCAGTATTTT.

The V gene is TRBV2, the J gene TRBJ2-3; D might be TRBD2 (5 bases). The germline V and J ends were trimmed by 7 bases and 0 bases, with 14 bases remaining between them. Looked up from germline, CDR1 is SNHLY and CDR2 is FYNNEI. The CDR3 length is 15 residues. CDR3 in amino acids: CASKLLVSSTDTQYF. In nucleotides, the CDR3 is TGTGCCAGCAAACTACTAGTTTCTAGCACAGATACGCAGTATTTT.

The CDR3 DNA reads as TGTGCCAGCAGCTCGCGGACTAGCGGGTCGACAGATACGCAGTATTTT. The encoded protein is CASSSRTSGSTDTQYF. J is TRBJ2-3 and V is TRBV11-2; the match to TRBD2 covers 11 bases. V was pared by 4 bases and J by 3 bases, with 6 bases of the junction left unmatched. The CDR3 extends over 16 amino acids. The V gene's germline CDR1 is SGHAT and CDR2 FQNNGV.

The chain is built from TRBV29-1 and TRBJ2-5, with D uncertain. Germline lookup yields CDR1 SQVTM and CDR2 ANQGSEA. CDR3 length equals 14 residues. V lost 0 bases, J lost 1 base, and 9 bases lay in between. The CDR3 nucleotides are TGCAGCGTTGAAGATCCCCGGCTCCAAGAGACCCAGTACTTC. It translates to CSVEDPRLQETQYF.

This rearrangement joins TRBV30 to TRBJ1-5; D is perhaps TRBD1 (5 bases). Trimming shortened V by 0 bases and J by 1 base, and 10 bases separated the two germline ends. This CDR3 has 15 amino acids. The V gene's germline CDR1 is GTSNPN and CDR2 SVGIG (reference sequence). CDR3 sequence reads: CAWSVRGASNQPQHF. The CDR3 DNA follows: TGTGCCTGGAGTGTACGGGGCGCGAGCAATCAGCCCCAGCATTTT.